This entry lists 6 T cell receptor beta chains sequenced from one sample in a study of T cells in Graves' hyperthyroidism and ophthalmopathy (dated by TCRdb to about 2019). The library was built by means of multiplex PCR. TCRdb records Illumina HiSeq 2000 as the sequencer. The TCR beta CDR3 regions were amplified from RNA transcripts. A first-round RT-PCR of the TCR CDR3 used the HTBI primer set with the Qiagen OneStep RT-PCR kit. TCRdb took the public reads, trimmed them with fastp at Q25, ran MiXCR for clone calling and kept in-frame beta chains. Every CDR3 protein is listed once, alongside the most common genes and DNA of its rows. The sample has hundreds of thousands of distinct CDR3 sequences on record, around 22% of them singletons. The ten largest clonotypes hold over 9% of the sample. The specimen sequenced was blood. The receptors here all came from a woman aged 30 to 39 with Graves' ophthalmopathy.

This clonotype was counted ten times or more. V is TRBV7-8 and J is TRBJ1-1; D is unclear. The germline V gene encodes CDR1 SGHVS and CDR2 FQNEAQ. CDR3 size: 15 residues. V was cut by 1 base and J by 4 bases, with 13 bases left in between. The CDR3 region has the DNA TGTGCCAGCAGCTTAGTAAGAGGGTTGGGCACTGAAGCTTTCTTT. It yields the protein CASSLVRGLGTEAFF.

This clonotype was observed many times. The chain uses TRBV2 and TRBJ1-5, with D unclear. This CDR3 is built from 12 residues. V lost 9 bases and J 7 bases, leaving 13 bases between the germline ends. The germline CDR1 and CDR2 sequences are SNHLY and FYNNEI. The CDR3 here is CASHPGSQPQHF. The CDR3 nucleotides are TGTGCCAGTCATCCTGGAAGCCAGCCCCAGCATTTT.

The chain employs TRBV12-3 or TRBV12-4 and TRBJ2-7, with D possibly matching TRBD2 (6 bases). The germline V and J ends were trimmed by 5 bases and 2 bases, with 16 bases remaining between them. This CDR3 comprises 15 residues. The CDR3 coding sequence is TGTGCCAGCAGTCCCCGAGAGGGAGGCGCCTACGAGCAGTACTTC. Residues: CASSPREGGAYEQYF.

This clonotype occurred a few times. V and J are TRBV6-5 and TRBJ2-5, with 8 bases lining up with TRBD2. The V gene's germline CDR1 is MNHEY and CDR2 SVGAGI. Trimming at V came to 3 bases and at J to 7 bases, leaving 13 bases not matched to a gene. The CDR3 consists of 16 residues. The CDR3 protein is CASSYSGELLSGTQYF. As DNA, the CDR3 is TGTGCCAGCAGTTATAGCGGGGAACTCCTCTCCGGGACCCAGTACTTC.

The V call is TRBV12-3 or TRBV12-4, the J call TRBJ1-2; tentative D call: TRBD1 (5 bases). The CDR3 totals 15 residues. Trimming left V 3 bases short and J 7 bases short, with 18 bases between. CDR3 loop: CASSFPGTKTGGYTF. CDR3 in DNA: TGTGCCAGCAGTTTTCCCGGGACGAAAACGGGTGGCTACACCTTC.

This clonotype was detected ten times or more. The J gene is TRBJ1-5, the V gene TRBV12-3 or TRBV12-4, with D unclear. V was shortened by 3 bases and J by 2 bases, with 20 bases between the two germline ends. The CDR3 runs 18 residues. The CDR3 sequence: CASSFWEGPPKGNQPQHF. CDR3 nucleotide sequence: TGTGCCAGCAGTTTTTGGGAGGGCCCGCCTAAAGGCAATCAGCCCCAGCATTTT.